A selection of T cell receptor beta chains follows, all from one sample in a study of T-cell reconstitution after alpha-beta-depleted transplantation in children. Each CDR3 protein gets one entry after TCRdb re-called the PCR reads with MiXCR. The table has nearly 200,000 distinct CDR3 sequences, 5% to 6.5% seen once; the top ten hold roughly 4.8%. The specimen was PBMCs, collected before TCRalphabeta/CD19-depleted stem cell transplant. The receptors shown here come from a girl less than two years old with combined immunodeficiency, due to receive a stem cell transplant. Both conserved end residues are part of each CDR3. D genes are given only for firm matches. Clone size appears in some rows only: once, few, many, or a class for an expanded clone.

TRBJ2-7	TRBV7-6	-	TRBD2	CASSLASGDYEQYF	TGTGCCAGCAGCTTAGCTAGCGGGGACTACGAGCAGTACTTC
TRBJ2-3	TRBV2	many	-	CASSEVSGDTQYF	TGTGCCAGCAGTGAGGTTAGCGGAGATACGCAGTATTTT
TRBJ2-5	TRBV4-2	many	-	CASSQSHPTEETQYF	TGTGCCAGCAGCCAAAGCCACCCCACAGAAGAGACCCAGTACTTC
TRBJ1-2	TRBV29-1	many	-	CSVNSWDGYTF	TGCAGCGTTAATTCATGGGATGGCTACACCTTC
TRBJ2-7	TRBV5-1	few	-	CASSLVPGQGSFRYEQYF	TGCGCCAGCAGCTTGGTCCCAGGGCAGGGCTCCTTTCGCTACGAGCAGTACTTC
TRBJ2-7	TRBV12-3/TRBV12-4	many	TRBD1	CASSSTWTGKAYEQYF	TGTGCCAGCAGTTCTACCTGGACAGGGAAAGCCTACGAGCAGTACTTC
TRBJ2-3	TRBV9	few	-	CASSVSGFDSTDTQYF	TGTGCCAGCAGCGTCTCTGGATTCGATAGCACAGATACGCAGTATTTT
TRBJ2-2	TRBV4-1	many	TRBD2	CASSQWLAGHSKGNTGELFF	TGCGCCAGCAGCCAATGGCTAGCGGGGCACTCGAAAGGGAACACCGGGGAGCTGTTTTTT
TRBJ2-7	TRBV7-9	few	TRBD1	CASSNTGTGGSYEQYF	TGTGCCAGCAGCAACACCGGGACAGGGGGCTCCTACGAGCAGTACTTC
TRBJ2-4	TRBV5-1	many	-	CASSNRDKGKNIQYF	TGCGCCAGCAGCAACCGGGACAAAGGCAAAAACATTCAGTACTTC
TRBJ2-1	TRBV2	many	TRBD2	CAGLAGYNEQFF	TGTGCCGGACTAGCGGGGTACAATGAGCAGTTCTTC
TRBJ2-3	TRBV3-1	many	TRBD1	CASSHRGRTDTQYF	TGTGCCAGCAGCCACAGGGGGCGCACAGATACGCAGTATTTT
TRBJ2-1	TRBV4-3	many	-	CASSPGRASVHEQFF	TGCGCCAGCAGCCCCGGTAGGGCTAGCGTACATGAGCAGTTCTTC
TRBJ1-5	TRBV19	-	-	CASTARGPGFQPQHF	TGTGCCAGTACTGCCAGGGGTCCTGGTTTTCAGCCCCAGCATTTT
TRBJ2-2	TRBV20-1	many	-	CSARIAGNTGELFF	TGCAGTGCTCGGATCGCTGGGAACACCGGGGAGCTGTTTTTT
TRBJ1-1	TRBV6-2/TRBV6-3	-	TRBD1	CATMTGLMNTEAFF	TGTGCCACGATGACAGGGCTAATGAACACTGAAGCTTTCTTT
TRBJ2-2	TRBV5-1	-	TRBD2	CASSLAEAGAGTWELFF	TGCGCCAGCAGCTTGGCCGAAGCGGGAGCGGGGACCTGGGAGCTGTTTTTT
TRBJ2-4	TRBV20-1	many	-	CSARRAELAKNIQYF	TGCAGTGCTAGAAGGGCGGAGTTAGCCAAAAACATTCAGTACTTC
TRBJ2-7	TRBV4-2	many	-	CASSQATGLLDEQYF	TGTGCCAGCAGCCAAGCGACAGGTCTTTTGGACGAGCAGTACTTC
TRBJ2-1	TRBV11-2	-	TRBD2	CASRGLAGDNEQFF	TGTGCCAGCAGGGGACTAGCGGGAGACAATGAGCAGTTCTTC
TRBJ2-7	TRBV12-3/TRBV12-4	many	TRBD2	CASIPGLAGAEQYF	TGTGCCAGCATTCCGGGACTAGCGGGAGCCGAGCAGTACTTC
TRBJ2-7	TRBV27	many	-	CASRSLGHEQYF	TGTGCCAGCAGAAGTCTCGGACACGAGCAGTACTTC
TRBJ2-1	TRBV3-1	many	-	CASSQVGRNEQFF	TGTGCCAGCAGCCAAGTTGGCAGAAATGAGCAGTTCTTC
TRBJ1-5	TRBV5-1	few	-	CASSLEGSSNQPQHF	TGCGCCAGCAGCTTGGAAGGTAGTAGCAATCAGCCCCAGCATTTT
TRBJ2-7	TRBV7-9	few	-	CASSLEGLFSYEQYF	TGTGCCAGCAGCTTAGAAGGTTTGTTCTCCTACGAGCAGTACTTC
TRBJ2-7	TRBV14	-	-	CASSQALGPYEQYF	TGTGCCAGCAGCCAAGCTTTGGGCCCCTACGAGCAGTACTTC
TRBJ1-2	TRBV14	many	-	CASSQGARVNYGYTF	TGTGCCAGCAGCCAAGGGGCACGGGTTAACTATGGCTACACCTTC
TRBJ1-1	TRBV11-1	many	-	CASSLAYLGASWAFF	TGTGCCAGCAGCTTAGCCTATCTTGGAGCTTCCTGGGCTTTCTTT
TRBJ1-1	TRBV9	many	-	CASSVVPNTEAFF	TGTGCCAGCAGCGTAGTTCCGAACACTGAAGCTTTCTTT
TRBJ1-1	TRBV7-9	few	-	CASSARVVRTEAFF	TGTGCCAGCAGCGCCCGGGTGGTGAGGACTGAAGCTTTCTTT
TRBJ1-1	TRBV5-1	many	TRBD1	CASSFTGVGTEAFF	TGCGCCAGCAGCTTCACAGGGGTGGGCACTGAAGCTTTCTTT
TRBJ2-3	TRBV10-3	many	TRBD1	CAISDLTGVSDTQYF	TGTGCCATCAGTGATCTAACAGGGGTGTCAGATACGCAGTATTTT
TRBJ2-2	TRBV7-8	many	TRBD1	CASSQPKDRGIRRGELFF	TGTGCCAGCAGCCAACCTAAGGACAGGGGTATTAGGCGCGGGGAGCTGTTTTTT
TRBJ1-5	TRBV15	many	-	CATSRSNQPQHF	TGTGCCACCAGCAGGAGCAATCAGCCCCAGCATTTT
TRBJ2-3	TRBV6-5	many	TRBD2	CASSYAPGAGESDTQYF	TGTGCCAGCAGTTACGCACCTGGAGCGGGGGAGTCAGATACGCAGTATTTT
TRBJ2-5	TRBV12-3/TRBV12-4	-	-	CASTTGQTQGTQYF	TGTGCCAGCACTACCGGACAGACTCAAGGGACCCAGTACTTC
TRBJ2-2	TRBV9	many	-	CASSVVVGELFF	TGTGCCAGCAGCGTAGTGGTCGGGGAGCTGTTTTTT
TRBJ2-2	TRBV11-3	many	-	CASSLGRGVSGELFF	TGTGCCAGCAGCCTAGGTCGGGGAGTCTCCGGGGAGCTGTTTTTT
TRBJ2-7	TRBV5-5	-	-	CASRRYREPYEQYF	TGTGCCAGCAGAAGGTATAGGGAGCCCTACGAGCAGTACTTC
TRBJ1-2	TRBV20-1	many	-	CSAMGFRHYGYTF	TGCAGTGCTATGGGATTCCGTCACTATGGCTACACCTTC
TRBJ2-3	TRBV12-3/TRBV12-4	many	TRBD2	CASSFLPGGSTDTQYF	TGTGCCAGCAGTTTTCTTCCCGGGGGGAGCACAGATACGCAGTATTTT
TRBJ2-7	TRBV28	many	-	CASRVAVSSYEQYF	TGTGCCAGCCGCGTCGCGGTCAGCTCCTACGAGCAGTACTTC
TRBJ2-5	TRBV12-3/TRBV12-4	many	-	CASSSYLGGWETQYF	TGTGCCAGCAGTTCCTACCTCGGGGGTTGGGAGACCCAGTACTTC
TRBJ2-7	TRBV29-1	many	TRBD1	CSAVGQGAYEQYF	TGCAGCGCTGTCGGACAGGGGGCCTACGAGCAGTACTTC
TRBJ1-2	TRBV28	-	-	CASKALSPWGYTF	TGTGCCAGCAAGGCTCTCTCCCCCTGGGGCTACACCTTC